The 5 T cell receptor beta chains below were found in one sample sequenced in a study of somatic mutations in cytotoxic T cells in rheumatoid arthritis (dated by TCRdb to 2016 to 2017). The method behind the library was the immunoSEQ multiplex PCR assay. In TCRdb, the immuneACCESS table is reduced to in-frame sequences with V and J assigned. These tables do not hold every clone; where another copy was compared, an unresolved V gene accounts for under half, and the others remain unexplained. A total of about 19,000 clones appear in this sample, approximately 80% of them only once. Around 9.9% of the sample is in the top ten clones. The specimen sequenced was CD8+ T cells sorted from blood. These receptor sequences come from a man aged 18 to 29 with rheumatoid arthritis.

The chain uses TRBV28 and TRBJ2-1; perhaps TRBD2 as D (6 bases). This CDR3 spans 16 amino acids. Trimming removed 6 bases at V and 3 bases at J, with 18 bases between. Germline-derived CDR1 and CDR2 are MDHEN and SYDVKM. CDR3 nucleotide sequence: TGTGCCAGCAGGAGACCGCCGGGGGTCATCTACAATGAGCAGTTCTTC. Translation: CASRRPPGVIYNEQFF.

This clone was detected once. J is TRBJ2-1 and V is TRBV7-6; D perhaps matches TRBD2 (5 bases). This CDR3 contains 14 residues. Trimming stripped 5 bases from V and 3 bases from J, with 11 bases between. Germline V gives CDR1 SGHVS, CDR2 FNYEAQ. CDR3 sequence: CASSGTGVYNEQFF. The CDR3, as DNA: TGTGCCAGCAGCGGAACCGGGGTCTACAATGAGCAGTTCTTC.

There are a few counts of this clone. The genes are TRBV28 and TRBJ2-7, with D uncertain. The V end lost 6 bases, the J end lost 0 bases, and 9 bases lay between the germline ends. Germline loops: CDR1 MDHEN, CDR2 SYDVKM. The CDR3 has 13 amino acids. The CDR3 coding sequence is TGTGCCAGCAGCTTCTCCGACTCCTACGAGCAGTACTTC. It specifies CASSFSDSYEQYF.

The rearrangement uses TRBV19 and TRBJ1-6, with a weak D call TRBD1 (5 bases). Germline V lookup: CDR1 LNHDA, CDR2 SQIVND (reference sequence). V was pared by 5 bases and J by 7 bases, with 15 bases between. The CDR3 has 15 amino acids. This CDR3 reads CASSPGTGGNSPLHF. DNA for the CDR3: TGTGCCAGTAGTCCGGGGACGGGCGGCAATTCACCCCTCCACTTT.

The V call is TRBV27, the J call TRBJ2-1; D unresolved. V dropped 4 bases and J dropped 4 bases, with 11 bases sitting between them. The CDR3 is 14 amino acids. The germline V gene encodes CDR1 MNHEY and CDR2 SMNVEV (reference sequence). The CDR3 DNA is TGTGCCAGCAGTTCCCATTTTGAATACAATGAGCAGTTCTTC. Translation gives CASSSHFEYNEQFF.